The 22 T cell receptor beta chains below all came from one sample that was sequenced in a study of cytomegalovirus exposure and HLA in healthy donors. PCR was performed using 60 Vbeta and 13 Jbeta primers. Sequencing was performed with immunoSEQ multiplex PCR; in TCRdb, only in-frame clones are kept and a portion is missing. This sample's clone table lists around 140,000 clones. The sample consisted of PBMCs. The receptor set was obtained from a male donor in good health and CMV-seronegative.

The chain combines TRBV29-1 with TRBJ1-1; D is ambiguous. CDR3 length: 12 amino acids. The V and J ends lost 4 bases and 1 base respectively, with 7 bases between them. The germline V gene has CDR1 SQVTM and CDR2 ANQGSEA. The CDR3 DNA is TGCAGCGTTGGAGCCCCGAACACTGAAGCTTTCTTT. Translating gives CSVGAPNTEAFF.

The CDR3 spells CASSRQGPNYGYTF. CDR3 nucleotides: TGTGCCAGTAGCCGACAGGGCCCCAACTATGGCTACACCTTC. This chain connects TRBV19 to TRBJ1-2; 7 bases are shared with TRBD1. J lost 2 bases, V lost 6 bases, and 6 bases had no gene match. The CDR3 consists of 14 residues. The germline CDR1 and CDR2 sequences are LNHDA and SQIVND (reference sequence).

Comment on this clone: A junction end diverges from the germline sequence, so it may reflect a read error. CDR3 loop: CASRPLGASNGQFF. The CDR3, as DNA: TGTGCCAGCAGACCCTTAGGGGCGAGCAATGGGCAGTTCTTC. The rearrangement links TRBV7-8 to TRBJ2-1; tentative D call: TRBD1 (5 bases). The CDR3 totals 14 residues. Germline CDR1 SGHVS, CDR2 FQNEAQ.

This rearrangement joins TRBV9 to TRBJ2-1, with D tentatively TRBD2 (6 bases). The germline gives CDR1 SGDLS, CDR2 YYNGEE. CDR3 length: 13 residues. V was shortened by 0 bases and J by 8 bases, with 9 bases between the two germline ends. CDR3: CASSVEEGYEQFF. CDR3 nucleotide sequence: TGTGCCAGCAGCGTAGAGGAGGGATATGAGCAGTTCTTC.

This chain links TRBV7-9 with TRBJ2-7; the D is unclear. V lost 1 base and J lost 7, with 14 bases in between. Germline lookup yields CDR1 SEHNR and CDR2 FQNEAQ (reference sequence). CDR3 size: 14 residues. CDR3 amino acids: CASSLDQSLREQYF. Here the CDR3 DNA reads TGTGCCAGCAGCTTAGACCAGAGCTTGAGGGAGCAGTACTTC.

The genes are TRBV30 and TRBJ1-4, with TRBD1 as a possible D gene (6 bases). The CDR3 sequence is 15 residues long. V lost 3 bases and J lost 0, with 11 bases in between. Germline V lookup: CDR1 GTSNPN, CDR2 SVGIG (reference sequence). The CDR3 bases are TGTGCCTGGAGGAACAGGGCCGCAACTAATGAAAAACTGTTTTTT. It codes for CAWRNRAATNEKLFF.

The chain employs TRBV7-8 and TRBJ2-1, with unresolved D. The V end lost 4 bases, the J end lost 3 bases, and 4 bases lay between the germline ends. This CDR3 has 12 amino acids. CDR1 and CDR2 from the germline V gene are SGHVS and FQNEAQ. Written as DNA, the CDR3 is TGTGCCAGCAGCTCTAACTACAATGAGCAGTTCTTC. Translating gives CASSSNYNEQFF. Drawing the rest from reference TRBV7-8 and TRBJ2-1, the complete variable domain is GAGVSQSPRYKVAKRGQDVALRCDPISGHVSLFWYQQALGQGPEFLTYFQNEAQLDKSGLPSDRFFAERPEGSVSTLKIQRTQQEDSAVYLCASSSNYNEQFFGPGTRLTVL.

V usage is TRBV5-6 and J usage is TRBJ2-2, with no clear D. V was clipped by 6 bases and J by 5 bases, with 11 bases between them. Per the germline V gene, CDR1 is SGHDT and CDR2 is YYEEEE. There are 13 residues in the CDR3. CDR3 sequence reads: CASNPVGTGELFF. The CDR3 DNA is TGTGCCAGCAACCCCGTCGGGACCGGGGAGCTGTTTTTT.

The gene calls are TRBV6-5 and TRBJ2-7; a weak D match, TRBD1 (5 bases). V lost 5 bases and J lost 6, with 8 bases in between. The CDR3 is made up of 11 amino acids. Germline CDR1 reads MNHEY; CDR2 reads SVGAGI. Here the CDR3 DNA reads TGTGCCAGCAGTCAAACAGGCGAGCAGTACTTC. Encoded protein: CASSQTGEQYF.

The chain recombines TRBV28 with TRBJ2-7; D is uncertain. The CDR3 loop spans 13 amino acids. Germline V lookup: CDR1 MDHEN, CDR2 SYDVKM. Trimming removed 1 base at V and 0 bases at J, with 4 bases between. Written as DNA, the CDR3 is TGTGCCAGCAGTTTATACGGCTCCTACGAGCAGTACTTC. It codes for CASSLYGSYEQYF.

The chain uses TRBV4-2 and TRBJ1-1, with 8 positions matching TRBD1. The germline V gene has CDR1 LGHNA and CDR2 YNFKEQ. The CDR3 is made up of 14 amino acids. V gave up 3 bases and J gave up 5 bases; unmatched junction bases: 5. CDR3 in DNA: TGTGCCAGCAGCCAGACAACAGGGGGAACTGAAGCTTTCTTT. Translated, it gives CASSQTTGGTEAFF.

The chain uses TRBV30 and TRBJ1-2; a weak D match, TRBD1 (5 bases). V shed 0 bases and J shed 7 bases, with 12 bases lying between them. The CDR3 length is 13 residues. From germline, CDR1 is GTSNPN and CDR2 SVGIG (reference sequence). The CDR3 loop is CAWSVLARGGYTF. The CDR3 coding sequence is TGTGCCTGGAGTGTACTTGCTAGGGGTGGCTACACCTTC.

The chain employs TRBV2 and TRBJ2-3; TRBD2 aligns across 12 bases. The junction had 15 bases not matched to a gene; V was cut back by 4 bases and J by 1 base. The CDR3 is 20 residues long. In germline, CDR1 is SNHLY, CDR2 FYNNEI. CDR3 sequence (DNA): TGTGCCAGCAGTGTCCCGACTAGCGGGAGCGGTCCTCCCGGCACAGATACGCAGTATTTT. Translating it yields CASSVPTSGSGPPGTDTQYF. The full variable domain, its missing parts supplied by reference TRBV2 and TRBJ2-3, is EPEVTQTPSHQVTQMGQEVILRCVPISNHLYFYWYRQILGQKVEFLVSFYNNEISEKSEIFDDQFSVERPDGSNFTLKIRSTKLEDSAMYFCASSVPTSGSGPPGTDTQYFGPGTRLTVL.

The V gene is TRBV6-6, the J gene TRBJ1-2; possibly TRBD1 for D (6 bases). This CDR3 spans 15 amino acids. In germline, CDR1 is MNHNY, CDR2 SVGAGI (reference sequence). V dropped 8 bases and J dropped 5 bases, with 21 bases sitting between them. In DNA form, the CDR3 reads TGTGCCAGCGCGACGGCTAACAGGGCTCGATATGGCTACACCTTC. Its translation is CASATANRARYGYTF.

This sequence joins TRBV28 and TRBJ1-6; 7 bases are a match to TRBD1. Losses at the gene ends were 8 bases for V and 10 bases for J; bases not matched to a gene: 14. Germline V gene lookup returns CDR1 MDHEN and CDR2 SYDVKM. This CDR3 contains 15 residues. CDR3 protein: CASRSPAGGMSPLHF. The DNA of the CDR3 is TGTGCCAGCCGATCGCCGGCAGGGGGAATGTCACCCCTCCACTTT.

The CDR3 bases are TGTGCCAGCAGGGAGGGCTACGAGCAGTACTTC. Translating gives CASREGYEQYF. This chain links TRBV28 with TRBJ2-7, with D possibly being TRBD2 (6 bases). Germline loops: CDR1 MDHEN, CDR2 SYDVKM. This CDR3 has 11 amino acids. The germline V and J ends were trimmed by 6 bases and 3 bases, with 6 bases remaining between them.

The rearrangement links TRBV5-6 to TRBJ1-1, with a possible D match to TRBD1 (6 bases). The V end lost 0 bases, the J end lost 7 bases, and 7 bases lay between the germline ends. CDR3 size: 12 residues. Looked up from germline, CDR1 is SGHDT and CDR2 is YYEEEE. The CDR3 loop is CASSLGGLEAFF. In DNA form, the CDR3 reads TGTGCCAGCAGCTTGGGGGGGCTTGAAGCTTTCTTT.

This sequence joins TRBV11-2 and TRBJ2-4; 13 nucleotides line up with TRBD2. CDR1 is SGHAT, CDR2 FQNNGV, per germline. The CDR3 consists of 16 residues. V shed 5 bases, J shed 7 bases, and the junction held 8 bases outside the gene matches. CDR3 sequence reads: CASSVLAGGPWNIQYF. The CDR3 DNA is TGTGCCAGCAGCGTACTAGCGGGAGGGCCGTGGAACATTCAGTACTTC.

The CDR3 region is CASTTLDRENGYTF. CDR3 bases: TGTGCCAGCACCACCCTGGACAGGGAGAATGGCTACACCTTC. The chain carries TRBV27 and TRBJ1-2; 8 bases map to TRBD1. Germline trimming cut 7 bases from V and 6 bases from J; bases unmatched to any gene: 10. Germline V CDR1 and CDR2: MNHEY, SMNVEV (reference sequence). There are 14 residues in the CDR3.

The chain joins TRBV19 to TRBJ1-4; TRBD1 aligns across 8 bases. CDR1 and CDR2 from the germline V gene are LNHDA and SQIVND (reference sequence). The CDR3 has 14 amino acids. J lost 8 bases, V lost 5 bases, and 7 bases had no gene match. CDR3 DNA: TGTGCCAGTAGTCCGCGGACAGGGTACGAAAAACTGTTTTTT. Its protein product is CASSPRTGYEKLFF.

This chain links TRBV7-2 with TRBJ2-7; tentatively, D is TRBD2 (6 bases). Germline lookup yields CDR1 SGHTA and CDR2 FQGNSA. The CDR3 spans 13 residues. V gave up 5 bases and J gave up 3 bases, with 11 bases separating them. The CDR3, as DNA: TGTGCCAGCAGCCCGCCCGGGGGCTACGAGCAGTACTTC. Protein sequence: CASSPPGGYEQYF.

The chain carries TRBV29-1 and TRBJ2-7; D possibly corresponds to TRBD1 (5 bases). The V gene's germline CDR1 is SQVTM and CDR2 ANQGSEA. V shed 5 bases and J shed 0 bases, with 11 bases lying between them. The length of the CDR3 is 13 residues. The CDR3 DNA reads TGCAGCGTTATCGACAGCTTCTCCTACGAGCAGTACTTC. Amino acids: CSVIDSFSYEQYF.